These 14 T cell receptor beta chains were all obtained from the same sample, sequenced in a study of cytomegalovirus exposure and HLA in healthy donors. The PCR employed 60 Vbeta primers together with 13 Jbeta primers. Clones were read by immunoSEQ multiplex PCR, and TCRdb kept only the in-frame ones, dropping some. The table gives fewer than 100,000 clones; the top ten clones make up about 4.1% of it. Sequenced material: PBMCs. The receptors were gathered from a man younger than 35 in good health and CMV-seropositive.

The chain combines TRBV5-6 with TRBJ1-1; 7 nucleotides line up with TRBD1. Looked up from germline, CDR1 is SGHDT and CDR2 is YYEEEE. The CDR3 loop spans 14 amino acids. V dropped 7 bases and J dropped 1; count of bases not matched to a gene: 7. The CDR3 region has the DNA TGTGCCAGCTTAGCGGGACAGTGGAACACTGAAGCTTTCTTT. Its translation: CASLAGQWNTEAFF.

The CDR3 sequence: CASSEYSGYTDTQYF. CDR3 coding DNA: TGTGCCAGCAGTGAATATTCGGGGTACACAGATACGCAGTATTTT. The chain joins TRBV25-1 to TRBJ2-3; D is perhaps TRBD2 (5 bases). CDR1 and CDR2 from the germline V gene are MGHDK and SYGVNS. This CDR3 contains 15 residues. Deletions cut 0 bases from V and 2 bases from J, with 9 bases between. The whole variable domain, filled in from reference TRBV25-1 and TRBJ2-3, reads EADIYQTPRYLVIGTGKKITLECSQTMGHDKMYWYQQDPGMELHLIHYSYGVNSTEKGDLSSESTVSRIRTEHFPLTLESARPSHTSQYLCASSEYSGYTDTQYFGPGTRLTVL.

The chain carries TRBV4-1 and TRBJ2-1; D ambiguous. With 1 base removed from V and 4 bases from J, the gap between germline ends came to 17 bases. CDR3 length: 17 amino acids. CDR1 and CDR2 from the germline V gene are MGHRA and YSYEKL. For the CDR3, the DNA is TGCGCCAGCAGCCAAGGGTCCTCAAGCGCTTTATACAATGAGCAGTTCTTC. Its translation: CASSQGSSSALYNEQFF.

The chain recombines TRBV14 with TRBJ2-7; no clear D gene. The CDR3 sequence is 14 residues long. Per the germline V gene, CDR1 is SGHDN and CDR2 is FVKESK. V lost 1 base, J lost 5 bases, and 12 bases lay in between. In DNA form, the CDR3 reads TGTGCCAGCAGCCAAGTCGGTCGAGACAACGAGCAGTACTTC. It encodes CASSQVGRDNEQYF.

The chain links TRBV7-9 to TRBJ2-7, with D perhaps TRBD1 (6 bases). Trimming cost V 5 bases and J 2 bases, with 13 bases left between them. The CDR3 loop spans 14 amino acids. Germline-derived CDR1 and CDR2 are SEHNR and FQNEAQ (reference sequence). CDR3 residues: CASSPRDKTYEQYF. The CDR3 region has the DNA TGTGCCAGCAGCCCCCGGGACAAGACCTACGAGCAGTACTTC.

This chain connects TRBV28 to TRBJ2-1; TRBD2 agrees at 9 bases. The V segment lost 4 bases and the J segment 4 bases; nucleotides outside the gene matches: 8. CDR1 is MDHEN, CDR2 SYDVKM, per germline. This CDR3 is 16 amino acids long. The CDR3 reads CASSSPRLAEYNEQFF. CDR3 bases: TGTGCCAGCAGTTCCCCCCGACTAGCGGAATACAATGAGCAGTTCTTC.

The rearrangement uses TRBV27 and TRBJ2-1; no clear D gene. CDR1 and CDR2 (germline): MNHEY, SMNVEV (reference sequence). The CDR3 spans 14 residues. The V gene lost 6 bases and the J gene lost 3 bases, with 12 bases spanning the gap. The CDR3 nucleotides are TGTGCCAGCAGGCTCTCGCGCTACTACAATGAGCAGTTCTTC. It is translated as CASRLSRYYNEQFF.

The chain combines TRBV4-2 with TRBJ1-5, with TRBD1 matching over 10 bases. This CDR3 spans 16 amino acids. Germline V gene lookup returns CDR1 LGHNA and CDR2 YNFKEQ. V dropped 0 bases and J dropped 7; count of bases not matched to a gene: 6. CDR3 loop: CASSQDPGQGWQPQHF. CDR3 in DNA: TGTGCCAGCAGCCAAGATCCGGGACAGGGGTGGCAGCCCCAGCATTTT.

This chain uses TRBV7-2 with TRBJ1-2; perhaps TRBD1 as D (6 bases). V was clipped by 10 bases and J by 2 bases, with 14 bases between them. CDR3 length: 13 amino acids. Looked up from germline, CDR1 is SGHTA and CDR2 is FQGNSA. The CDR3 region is CAIESGENYGYTF. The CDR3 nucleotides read TGTGCCATCGAATCAGGGGAAAACTATGGCTACACCTTC.

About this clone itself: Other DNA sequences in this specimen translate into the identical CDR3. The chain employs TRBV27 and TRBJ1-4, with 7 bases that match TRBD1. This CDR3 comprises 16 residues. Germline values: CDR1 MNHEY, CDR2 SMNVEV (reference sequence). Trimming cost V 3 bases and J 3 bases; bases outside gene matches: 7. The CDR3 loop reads CASSLRVGQSNEKLFF. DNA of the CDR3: TGTGCCAGCAGTTTGAGGGTGGGACAGTCTAATGAAAAACTGTTTTTT.

The CDR3, as DNA: TGTGCCAGCAGCTTAATAGTTTCTGGAAACACCATATATTTT. It translates to CASSLIVSGNTIYF. This sequence joins TRBV11-2 and TRBJ1-3; D ambiguous. CDR1 and CDR2 (germline): SGHAT, FQNNGV. The CDR3 contains 14 residues. The V gene lost 2 bases and the J gene lost 1 base, with 6 bases spanning the gap. Full variable domain (remainder filled in from reference TRBV11-2 and TRBJ1-3): EAGVAQSPRYKIIEKRQSVAFWCNPISGHATLYWYQQILGQGPKLLIQFQNNGVVDDSQLPKDRFSAERLKGVDSTLKIQPAKLEDSAVYLCASSLIVSGNTIYFGEGSWLTVV.

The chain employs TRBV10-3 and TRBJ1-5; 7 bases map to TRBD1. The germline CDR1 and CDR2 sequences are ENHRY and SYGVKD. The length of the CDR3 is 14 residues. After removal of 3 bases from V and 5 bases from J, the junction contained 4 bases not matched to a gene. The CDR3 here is CAISEQGFDQPQHF. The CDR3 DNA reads TGTGCCATCAGTGAACAGGGGTTTGATCAGCCCCAGCATTTT.

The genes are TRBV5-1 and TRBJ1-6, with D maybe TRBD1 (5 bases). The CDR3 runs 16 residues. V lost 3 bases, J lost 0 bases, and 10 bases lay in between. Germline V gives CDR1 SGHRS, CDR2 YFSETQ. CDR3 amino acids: CASSSTVSSYNSPLHF. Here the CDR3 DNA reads TGCGCCAGCAGCTCGACAGTAAGCTCCTATAATTCACCCCTCCACTTT.

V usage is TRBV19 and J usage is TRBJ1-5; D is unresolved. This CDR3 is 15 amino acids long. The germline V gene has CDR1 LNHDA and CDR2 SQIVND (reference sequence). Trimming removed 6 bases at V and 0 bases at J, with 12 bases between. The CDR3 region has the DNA TGTGCCAGTAGCTTTGGTCAGTATAGCAATCAGCCCCAGCATTTT. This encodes CASSFGQYSNQPQHF. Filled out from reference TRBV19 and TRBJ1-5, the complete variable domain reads DGGITQSPKYLFRKEGQNVTLSCEQNLNHDAMYWYRQDPGQGLRLIYYSQIVNDFQKGDIAEGYSVSREKKESFPLTVTSAQKNPTAFYLCASSFGQYSNQPQHFGDGTRLSIL.